This record concerns one T cell receptor (beta chain) sequence. What it recognizes is unknown. Using immunoSEQ multiplex PCR, the repertoire was profiled, and TCRdb retains in-frame clones only, with some absent. The sample records over 400,000 clones, 92% being singletons. The sample belongs to a study of Ad26.COV2.S vaccination and SARS-CoV-2 variants. Study-wide context: Vaccine-arm donor from the placebo-controlled COV1001 Ad26.COV2.S trial. Notes on the study in general: Placebo recipients showed lower spike-specific TCR breadth than vaccinees. Vaccine and placebo recipients had comparable breadth of non-spike TCRs. Substantial response breadth was reportedly seen for spike-specific CD8+ and CD4+ T cells after vaccination.

Treatment denoted: some 19 received Ad26.COV2.S at low or high dose, single or two shots; about 5 received placebo; per-sample allocation not given. Vaccine and placebo recipients were sampled on day 63 after the first injection. Sequenced here: peripheral blood, sampled in a trial of Ad26.COV2.S vaccine versus placebo. The receptor was derived from a person aged 18-65 years who received the Ad26.COV2.S COVID-19 vaccine or a placebo.

This chain's CDR3 is CAWEGVRGQPQHF. The CDR3 DNA sequence: TGTGCCTGGGAGGGAGTTCGGGGGCAGCCCCAGCATTTT. The V gene is TRBV30, the J gene TRBJ1-5, with D possibly matching TRBD1 (5 bases). Trimming pared 5 bases from V and 7 bases from J, leaving 15 bases between. CDR1 is GTSNPN, CDR2 SVGIG, per germline (reference sequence). The CDR3 is made up of 13 amino acids.